In this sample, the clone carrying this T cell receptor beta chain turned up many times. The antigen is unknown. This record comes from a study of metastatic and nonmetastatic thyroid tumors. Study-wide context: Repertoires were compared across blood and tumor or nodule tissue from malignant and benign thyroid patients. Study-level points and caveats: It was reportedly found that TCR beta diversity was significantly higher in malignant thyroid tumors than in benign nodules, a difference seen in both blood and tumor samples.

As handled by the study authors: The study took CDR3 differences across clinicopathological groups and made a distant-metastasis classifier for papillary thyroid cancer from them. Via MiXCR, TCRdb re-called the PCR reads. In this record, the V and J calls reflect TCRdb's handling and not the investigators' own analysis. This sample carries 25,000 to 35,000 clones, 4% of them seen once, and the ten largest clones take roughly 23%. This CDR3 has 18 amino acids. The germline V and J ends were trimmed by 3 bases and 1 base, with 19 bases remaining between them. Germline-derived CDR1 and CDR2 are MDHEN and SYDVKM. Patients were all untreated before their thyroid surgery.

V usage is TRBV28 and J usage is TRBJ1-5, with D maybe TRBD1 (6 bases). This receptor was identified in a female donor with papillary thyroid cancer or a benign thyroid nodule (not recorded which). Some clones in this sample may be carry-over from other donors' samples. Sequencing input: blood. The CDR3 DNA is TGTGCCAGCAGTTTCAACAGGGCAATGGTTACGAGCAATCAGCCCCAGCATTTT. This codes for CASSFNRAMVTSNQPQHF. The variable domain in full, completed from reference TRBV28 and TRBJ1-5, reads DVKVTQSSRYLVKRTGEKVFLECVQDMDHENMFWYRQDPGLGLRLIYFSYDVKMKEKGDIPEGYSVSREKKERFSLILESASTNQTSMYLCASSFNRAMVTSNQPQHFGDGTRLSIL.